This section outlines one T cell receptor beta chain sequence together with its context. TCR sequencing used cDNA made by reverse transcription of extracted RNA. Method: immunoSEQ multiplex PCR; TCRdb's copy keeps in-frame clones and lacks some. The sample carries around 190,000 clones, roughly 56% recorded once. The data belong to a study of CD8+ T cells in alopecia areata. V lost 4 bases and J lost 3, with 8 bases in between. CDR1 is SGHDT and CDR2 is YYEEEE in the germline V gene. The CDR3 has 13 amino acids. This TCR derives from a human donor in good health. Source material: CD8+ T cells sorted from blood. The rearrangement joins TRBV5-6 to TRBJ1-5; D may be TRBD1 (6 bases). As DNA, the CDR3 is TGTGCCAGCAGCCAGGGGATCAATCAGCCCCAGCATTTT. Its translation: CASSQGINQPQHF. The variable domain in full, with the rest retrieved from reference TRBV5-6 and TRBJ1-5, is DAGVTQSPTHLIKTRGQQVTLRCSPKSGHDTVSWYQQALGQGPQFIFQYYEEEERQRGNFPDRFSGHQFPNYSSELNVNALLLGDSALYLCASSQGINQPQHFGDGTRLSIL.